This T cell receptor beta chain comes out of a study of blood T cell repertoires in COVID-19. The overall study: Acute-phase and convalescent COVID-19 samples originated in the United States, Italy and Spain. T cells, B-cell-depleted T cells, or PBMCs supplied cDNA or gDNA.

Per the original data handling: By means of reference gene primer amplification, nucleated cell counts were estimated. TCRdb's copy holds only in-frame clones and misses some; the assay was immunoSEQ multiplex PCR. V and J calls plus clone size are reproduced from that table; the DNA served to infer D and trimming. The repertoire holds 25,000 to 30,000 clones, with around 87% as singletons. Germline V lookup: CDR1 SGHTA, CDR2 FQGNSA. J gave up 7 bases and V 6 bases, and 8 bases lay outside the gene matches. CDR3 size: 15 residues. This clone was counted once. The chain links TRBV7-2 to TRBJ1-5; 11 bases map to TRBD1. Sequencing was done on a sample of peripheral blood. The sequence derives from a human donor in a cohort sampled during active COVID-19. CDR3 sequence reads: CASSSDRGRVQPQHF. The CDR3 nucleotides are TGTGCCAGCAGTTCGGACAGGGGGCGCGTACAGCCCCAGCATTTT.